The text below deals with one TCR beta chain. Its cognate antigen is unknown. At sampling all donors were nominally healthy, likely with unrecorded immune exposures. The data were obtained in a study of cytomegalovirus exposure and HLA in healthy donors. Study observations and caveats: In a later analysis, at a false discovery rate of 0.05, about 16,000 TCR beta sequences matched HLA alleles.

PCR amplification relied on 60 Vbeta primers (plus 13 Jbeta primers). This table comes from immunoSEQ multiplex PCR, and its TCRdb copy is limited to in-frame clones, with some not included. This table holds about 210,000 clones, approximately 81% found once. The V gene's germline CDR1 is SGHTA and CDR2 FQGNSA. This CDR3 is built from 14 residues. V gave up 5 bases and J gave up 4 bases, with 14 bases separating them. The sequencing input was PBMCs. This chain uses TRBV7-2 with TRBJ1-2; D is uncertain. This TCR derives from a young man in good health and CMV-seronegative. CDR3 region: CASSLSGDVYGYTF. The CDR3 DNA reads TGTGCCAGCAGCCTTTCCGGTGATGTCTATGGCTACACCTTC.